This T cell receptor (beta chain) comes out of a study of response to subunit inactivated influenza vaccine. TCRdb redid the calling of the RT-PCR reads with MiXCR, one entry per CDR3 protein. Of about 520,000 distinct CDR3 sequences detected, 25% appear once; the ten largest clones hold less than 2.5%. The germline gives CDR1 SEHNR, CDR2 FQNEAQ (reference sequence). V lost 5 bases and J 3 bases, leaving 10 bases between the germline ends. The CDR3 has 13 residues. To note about this clonotype: A much larger clone differs by one base, so this may be a read error. This is likely a read error, given that the CDR3 carries no conserved phenylalanine or tryptophan at its end.

The rearrangement links TRBV7-9 to TRBJ2-5; D possibly uses TRBD1 or TRBD2 (5 bases each). The sequence came from a man aged 45-60 years who received an inactivated influenza vaccine. The sample here was CD4+ T cells sorted from PBMCs, taken 4 to 6 days after vaccination. CDR3 DNA: TGTGCCAGCAGCCGCGTGGGGGAAGAGACCCAGTACTGC. It is translated as CASSRVGEETQYC.